Ten or more counts support the clone carrying this T cell receptor (beta chain). Its antigen is as yet unknown. Hyperthyroidism of Graves' type that showed no ophthalmopathy progression within 18 months was stable. Pregnant or lactating patients were excluded, as were those with uncontrolled infection or other autoimmune disease. The sample comes from a study of T cells in Graves' hyperthyroidism and ophthalmopathy. CDR3 size: 15 residues. The V and J ends lost 6 bases and 3 bases, in that order; junction bases with no gene match: 8. Germline V lookup: CDR1 MNHEY, CDR2 SVGEGT. TCR beta CDR3 regions were amplified from RNA. The HTBI primer set drove a first-round RT-PCR of the TCR CDR3. TCRdb ran MiXCR on the multiplex PCR reads and lists one entry per CDR3 protein. Seen here are approximately 630,000 distinct CDR3 sequences, around 15% observed once, and the top ten hold around 3.9%. Broader study findings: It was a median around 6 months before onset that the model predicted ophthalmopathy.

The chain recombines TRBV6-2 or TRBV6-3 with TRBJ2-7, with 10 bases identical to TRBD2. The sequence derives from a woman aged 25-40 years with Graves' hyperthyroidism. The specimen was blood. CDR3 region: CASSPSLAGVYEQYF. CDR3 sequence (DNA): TGTGCCAGCAGCCCCAGTCTAGCGGGAGTCTACGAGCAGTACTTC.